One and the same sample provided the 26 T cell receptor beta chains below, sequenced in a study of cytomegalovirus exposure and HLA in healthy donors. The PCR contained 60 Vbeta and 13 Jbeta primers. Profiling relied on immunoSEQ multiplex PCR, and the TCRdb table lists in-frame clones only, not all of them. There are 57,000 or so clones in the sample; about four fifths occur only once, and roughly half lies in the top ten. What was sequenced was PBMCs. These TCRs come from a man aged 45-65 years in good health and CMV-seropositive.

The chain links TRBV4-3 to TRBJ2-5; D perhaps matches TRBD2 (5 bases). The CDR3 totals 15 residues. CDR1 is LGHNA and CDR2 is YSLEER in the germline V gene. Trimming removed 0 bases from V and 9 bases from J, with 17 bases in between. The CDR3 protein is CASSQDRGSMKPQYF. The CDR3 coding sequence is TGCGCCAGCAGCCAAGATCGCGGGTCTATGAAGCCCCAGTACTTC.

The count of this clone is one. The rearrangement joins TRBV6-1 to TRBJ2-7; perhaps TRBD2 as D (7 bases). Trimming took 8 bases from V and 5 from J, leaving 16 bases between them. This CDR3 contains 13 residues. From germline, CDR1 is MNHNS and CDR2 SASEGT. The CDR3 region is CASPVGGVNEQYF. The CDR3 DNA is TGTGCCAGCCCCGTAGGGGGGGTCAACGAGCAGTACTTC.

This clone appeared a few times. The conserved closing phenylalanine or tryptophan is absent in this CDR3, likely reflecting a read error. The chain joins TRBV9 to TRBJ2-7; the D gene is possibly TRBD2 (5 bases). The CDR3 is 15 amino acids. CDR1 is SGDLS, CDR2 YYNGEE, per germline. V lost 4 bases and J 2 bases, leaving 16 bases between the germline ends. The CDR3 sequence: CASSSQRPSAYEQYL. The CDR3 region has the DNA TGTGCCAGCAGCTCCCAGCGGCCCAGCGCCTACGAGCAGTACTTG.

The chain employs TRBV10-1 and TRBJ2-3; TRBD1 matches 9 bases. V dropped 4 bases and J dropped 1; count of bases not matched to a gene: 6. Germline V gives CDR1 WNHNN, CDR2 SYGVQD (reference sequence). CDR3 size: 16 residues. The CDR3 nucleotides are TGCGCCAGCAGTGTCTTGACAGGGGGAGGCACAGATACGCAGTATTTT. Translated: CASSVLTGGGTDTQYF.

This chain links TRBV6-1 with TRBJ2-7; 8 nucleotides agree with TRBD2. Germline-derived CDR1 and CDR2 are MNHNS and SASEGT. Trimming at V came to 3 bases and at J to 2 bases, leaving 6 bases not matched to a gene. CDR3 length equals 15 residues. CDR3 sequence (DNA): TGTGCCAGCAGTGACGGCGGGGGGACGCCCTACGAGCAGTACTTC. Translating gives CASSDGGGTPYEQYF.

The table lists this clone with a few counts. The rearrangement joins TRBV10-3 to TRBJ2-3; 8 bases are a match to TRBD1. Germline trimming cut 10 bases from V and 6 bases from J; bases unmatched to any gene: 12. The CDR3 spans 14 residues. Germline V gene sequence: CDR1 ENHRY, CDR2 SYGVKD. The CDR3 is CATWTGRVTDTQYF. The DNA for the CDR3 is TGTGCCACCTGGACAGGGCGGGTGACGGATACGCAGTATTTT.

The V and J genes are TRBV5-1 and TRBJ2-5; the D gene is possibly TRBD2 (6 bases). CDR1 SGHRS and CDR2 YFSETQ come from the germline V gene. This CDR3 region has 15 residues. Deletions cut 3 bases from V and 5 bases from J, with 17 bases between. The CDR3 sequence: CASSSRGTARETQYF. CDR3 nucleotides: TGCGCCAGCAGCTCCCGGGGGACGGCAAGGGAGACCCAGTACTTC.

This chain uses TRBV11-3 with TRBJ2-1, with 11 bases identical to TRBD1. CDR3 length equals 14 residues. The ends lost 4 bases at V and 9 bases at J; junction bases unmatched: 5. CDR1 is SGHNT and CDR2 is YENEEA in the germline V gene. In nucleotides, the CDR3 is TGTGCCAGCAGCTCCGGGACAGGGGGTATTGAGCAGTTCTTC. Translating it yields CASSSGTGGIEQFF.

The chain employs TRBV29-1 and TRBJ2-3; D is undetermined. Germline V gives CDR1 SQVTM, CDR2 ANQGSEA. The CDR3 runs 13 residues. The V end lost 6 bases, the J end lost 4 bases, and 14 bases lay between the germline ends. CDR3 sequence reads: CSVGTSAADTQYF. DNA for the CDR3: TGCAGCGTGGGCACGTCGGCCGCAGATACGCAGTATTTT.

Notes on this clone: With only one base between it and a far larger clone, this is likely a read error. The chain recombines TRBV9 with TRBJ2-3; 7 bases agree with TRBD2. J was trimmed by 2 bases and V by 2 bases; bases with no gene match: 5. Germline V gives CDR1 SGDLS, CDR2 YYNGEE. CDR3 size: 15 residues. Written as DNA, the CDR3 is TGTGCCAGCAGCGTTTCAGCGGGGCCCACAGATACGCAGTATTTT. Translating it yields CASSVSAGPTDTQYF.

The chain is built from TRBV9 and TRBJ2-2, with D perhaps TRBD1 (5 bases). CDR1 is SGDLS, CDR2 YYNGEE, per germline. This CDR3 has 16 amino acids. V dropped 4 bases and J dropped 1 base, with 14 bases sitting between them. The CDR3 protein is CASSTQQVLNTGELFF. The CDR3 bases are TGTGCCAGCAGCACGCAACAGGTGCTGAACACCGGGGAGCTGTTTTTT.

This chain joins TRBV7-2 and TRBJ2-7; 9 bases align to TRBD2. This CDR3 region has 13 residues. The V gene's germline CDR1 is SGHTA and CDR2 FQGNSA. J gave up 3 bases and V 4 bases, and 1 base lay outside the gene matches. The CDR3 sequence: CASSSSGIYEQYF. CDR3 coding DNA: TGTGCCAGCAGCTCTAGCGGGATCTACGAGCAGTACTTC.

The rearrangement joins TRBV27 to TRBJ2-1; TRBD2 matches at 11 bases. The CDR3 extends over 15 amino acids. Germline CDR1 MNHEY, CDR2 SMNVEV (reference sequence). The ends lost 6 bases at V and 12 bases at J; junction bases unmatched: 13. The CDR3 reads CASRKPGLAVVGQFF. Written as DNA, the CDR3 is TGTGCCAGCAGGAAGCCGGGACTAGCGGTTGTAGGGCAGTTCTTC.

This clone came up a few times. The conserved phenylalanine or tryptophan normally closing the CDR3 is absent here, so this likely arose from a read error. The J gene is TRBJ2-3, the V gene TRBV15, with TRBD2 matching over 7 bases. The V and J ends lost 2 bases and 0 bases, in that order; junction bases with no gene match: 17. The CDR3 runs 20 residues. Germline V gives CDR1 LNHNV, CDR2 YYDKDF (reference sequence). CDR3 nucleotides: TGTGCCACCAGCAGACCCAAGGGACTACCGGGGACCCCTAGCACAGATACGCAGTATTTG. Translated, it gives CATSRPKGLPGTPSTDTQYL.

The chain combines TRBV30 with TRBJ1-1; the D is unclear. The V gene's germline CDR1 is GTSNPN and CDR2 SVGIG (reference sequence). The V and J ends lost 4 bases and 8 bases respectively, with 11 bases between them. The length of the CDR3 is 11 residues. CDR3 DNA: TGTGCCTGGAAGGTCAGGTGGGAAGCTTTCTTT. Translated: CAWKVRWEAFF.

CDR3 loop: CASSASGTHNEQFF. In nucleotides, the CDR3 is TGCGCCAGCAGTGCTAGCGGAACCCACAATGAGCAGTTCTTC. The V call is TRBV10-2, the J call TRBJ2-1, with TRBD2 identical over 7 bases. This CDR3 region has 14 residues. The germline V gene encodes CDR1 WSHSY and CDR2 SAAADI. The V gene end was trimmed by 4 bases and the J gene end by 5 bases; junction bases not matched to a gene: 5.

This clone was recorded a few times. Additional DNA sequences in this sample encode the identical CDR3. This chain connects TRBV30 to TRBJ1-1; TRBD1 agrees at 7 bases. The CDR3 covers 14 residues. J lost 1 base, V lost 2 bases, and 4 bases had no gene match. Per the germline V gene, CDR1 is GTSNPN and CDR2 is SVGIG (reference sequence). For the CDR3, the DNA is TGTGCCTGGAGTATTCCAGGGGGGAACACTGAAGCTTTCTTT. Its translation: CAWSIPGGNTEAFF.

V and J are TRBV20-1 and TRBJ2-5; tentatively, D is TRBD2 (6 bases). Germline V gene data show CDR1 as DFQATT and CDR2 as SNEGSKA (reference sequence). With 6 bases removed from V and 10 bases from J, the gap between germline ends came to 12 bases. This CDR3 region has 10 residues. CDR3 in amino acids: CSAWDWGQYF. DNA of the CDR3: TGCAGTGCCTGGGACTGGGGCCAGTACTTC.

The chain uses TRBV10-1 and TRBJ1-5; 7 nucleotides align to TRBD1. The CDR3 sequence is 15 residues long. Trimming removed 6 bases from V and 6 bases from J; junction bases left unmatched: 11. CDR1 is WNHNN, CDR2 SYGVQD, per germline (reference sequence). The CDR3 DNA reads TGCGCCAGCAGGACCAAGACAGGGCACCCTCAGCCCCAGCATTTT. Translating it yields CASRTKTGHPQPQHF.

J is TRBJ2-2 and V is TRBV6-1, with TRBD2 as a possible D gene (5 bases). The germline gives CDR1 MNHNS, CDR2 SASEGT. V lost 1 base and J 6 bases, leaving 18 bases between the germline ends. This CDR3 is 17 amino acids long. The CDR3 protein is CASSEVHRRAPAGELFF. As DNA, the CDR3 is TGTGCCAGCAGTGAAGTCCACCGGCGGGCCCCCGCCGGGGAGCTGTTTTTT.

To note about this clone: Other DNA sequences in the same sample also yield this CDR3. This chain uses TRBV11-2 with TRBJ2-7; D not certain. The CDR3 has 13 residues. CDR1 is SGHAT and CDR2 is FQNNGV in the germline V gene. V lost 1 base and J lost 0, with 4 bases in between. Written as DNA, the CDR3 is TGTGCCAGCAGCTTAGGGGCCTCCTACGAGCAGTACTTC. It codes for CASSLGASYEQYF.

This clone appeared a few times. This rearrangement joins TRBV9 to TRBJ2-1, with 12 bases lining up with TRBD2. Trimming cost V 0 bases and J 9 bases; bases outside gene matches: 7. The CDR3 extends over 16 amino acids. Germline V gene lookup returns CDR1 SGDLS and CDR2 YYNGEE. The CDR3 here is CASSVDLAGGRGEQFF. The DNA of the CDR3 is TGTGCCAGCAGCGTAGATCTAGCGGGGGGGAGGGGTGAGCAGTTCTTC.

The J gene is TRBJ2-5, the V gene TRBV11-2; 10 nucleotides match TRBD2. The CDR3 covers 14 residues. Germline loops: CDR1 SGHAT, CDR2 FQNNGV. Trimming cost V 5 bases and J 4 bases; bases outside gene matches: 4. The CDR3 DNA reads as TGTGCCAGCAGCCCATTAGCGGGAGGAGAGACCCAGTACTTC. Encoded protein: CASSPLAGGETQYF.

The rearrangement links TRBV27 to TRBJ1-5, with a possible D match to TRBD1 (5 bases). This CDR3 region has 14 residues. Trimming pared 3 bases from V and 7 bases from J, leaving 13 bases between. In germline, CDR1 is MNHEY, CDR2 SMNVEV (reference sequence). The CDR3 loop is CASSFGGTGQPQHF. The CDR3 region has the DNA TGTGCCAGCAGTTTTGGGGGGACTGGGCAGCCCCAGCATTTT.

V usage is TRBV4-2 and J usage is TRBJ2-2; 7 positions match TRBD2. V trimming: 4 bases; J trimming: 7 bases; junction bases outside the gene matches: 9. CDR3 length: 15 amino acids. Looked up from germline, CDR1 is LGHNA and CDR2 is YNFKEQ. The CDR3 DNA sequence: TGTGCCAGCAGCCCCTCTGCGCGGGAGATCGGGGAGCTGTTTTTT. The encoded protein is CASSPSAREIGELFF.

J is TRBJ1-2 and V is TRBV6-5; TRBD1 aligns across 8 bases. This CDR3 is built from 14 residues. Germline CDR1 reads MNHEY; CDR2 reads SVGAGI. V lost 6 bases and J lost 7; bases outside the gene matches: 10. CDR3 protein: CASSGQGESGGYTF. The CDR3 DNA sequence: TGTGCCAGCAGCGGACAGGGAGAATCCGGTGGCTACACCTTC.